The clone carrying this TCR beta chain was detected only once. These data belong to a study of blood T cell repertoires in COVID-19. Turning to the study itself: Samples representing acute and convalescent COVID-19 were sourced from the United States, Italy and Spain.

Assay: immunoSEQ multiplex PCR; the TCRdb copy retains only in-frame clones and omits some. Counted here are nearly 70,000 clones, around 83% occurring once; the ten biggest clones make up 9.7%. CDR1 and CDR2 (germline): LNHDA, SQIVND (reference sequence). This CDR3 has 16 amino acids. Trimming pared 0 bases from V and 5 bases from J, leaving 16 bases between. The sequenced sample consisted of peripheral blood. This chain links TRBV19 with TRBJ1-1, with D perhaps TRBD1 (5 bases). This clonotype was obtained from a woman at least 80 years old with acute or convalescent COVID-19. In nucleotides, the CDR3 is TGTGCCAGTAGTATAGATCCGGGGGGGGTGGCGACTGAAGCTTTCTTT. Its protein product is CASSIDPGGVATEAFF. Filled out from reference TRBV19 and TRBJ1-1, the complete variable domain reads DGGITQSPKYLFRKEGQNVTLSCEQNLNHDAMYWYRQDPGQGLRLIYYSQIVNDFQKGDIAEGYSVSREKKESFPLTVTSAQKNPTAFYLCASSIDPGGVATEAFFGQGTRLTVV.